This T cell receptor beta chain was observed in a study of radiotherapy plus CTLA-4 blockade in lung cancer. TCRdb's copy holds only in-frame clones and misses some; the assay was immunoSEQ multiplex PCR. The sample holds 70,000 to 90,000 clones, about four fifths seen once. The material was peripheral blood, obtained from a patient treated with radiotherapy plus ipilimumab. The clonotype comes from a human donor with non-small cell lung cancer who had stable disease on radiotherapy plus ipilimumab.

This chain's CDR3 is CASSQVAGQGQNEQFF. The CDR3 nucleotides are TGTGCCAGCAGCCAGGTTGCAGGACAGGGGCAAAATGAGCAGTTCTTC. The chain is built from TRBV7-8 and TRBJ2-1; 9 positions match TRBD1. With 5 bases clipped from V and 7 bases from J, the junction kept 12 bases outside the gene matches. The CDR3 extends over 16 amino acids. CDR1 is SGHVS, CDR2 FQNEAQ, per germline. Based on the CDR3 plus reference TRBV7-8 and TRBJ2-1, the full variable domain is GAGVSQSPRYKVAKRGQDVALRCDPISGHVSLFWYQQALGQGPEFLTYFQNEAQLDKSGLPSDRFFAERPEGSVSTLKIQRTQQEDSAVYLCASSQVAGQGQNEQFFGPGTRLTVL.